This entry lists 5 T cell receptor beta chains sequenced from one sample in a study of cytomegalovirus exposure and HLA in healthy donors. TCRdb's copy holds only in-frame clones and misses some; the assay was immunoSEQ multiplex PCR. The table has over 150,000 clones, around 96% seen once. The sample taken for sequencing was PBMCs. The source is a woman between 18 and 29 years old in good health and CMV-seronegative.

V gene TRBV5-1 combines with J gene TRBJ2-5; D possibly corresponds to TRBD2 (6 bases). Trimming pared 4 bases from V and 5 bases from J, leaving 12 bases between. This CDR3 spans 13 amino acids. In germline, CDR1 is SGHRS, CDR2 YFSETQ. CDR3 DNA: TGCGCCAGCAGCCCGGAGGGTGCGGAGACCCAGTACTTC. Protein: CASSPEGAETQYF.

This chain links TRBV19 with TRBJ2-5; 8 bases are a match to TRBD2. CDR1 is LNHDA and CDR2 is SQIVND in the germline V gene (reference sequence). CDR3 length: 14 residues. The V segment lost 3 bases and the J segment 4 bases; nucleotides outside the gene matches: 4. The CDR3 here is CASSIAGGTETQYF. CDR3 sequence (DNA): TGTGCCAGTAGTATTGCGGGGGGCACAGAGACCCAGTACTTC.

The rearrangement uses TRBV6-5 and TRBJ1-6; D not resolved. Trimming pared 0 bases from V and 9 bases from J, leaving 15 bases between. The CDR3 length is 16 residues. Germline CDR1 MNHEY, CDR2 SVGAGI. Here the CDR3 reads CASSYSKYGSASPLHF. Here the CDR3 DNA reads TGTGCCAGCAGTTACTCGAAATATGGGAGTGCTTCACCCCTCCACTTT.

Only one count was recorded for this clone. This chain links TRBV7-8 with TRBJ2-1; 10 bases are a match to TRBD1. Germline CDR1 and CDR2: SGHVS and FQNEAQ. With V trimmed by 6 bases and J by 4 bases, 15 bases remained unmatched. The CDR3 is made up of 18 amino acids. CDR3 loop: CASRPGRFGTGEYNEQFF. The CDR3 DNA is TGTGCCAGCAGGCCCGGTCGTTTTGGGACAGGGGAATACAATGAGCAGTTCTTC.

The V call is TRBV6-5, the J call TRBJ1-1; possible D gene TRBD1, 5 bases. This CDR3 has 14 amino acids. The germline V and J ends were trimmed by 2 bases and 1 base, with 8 bases remaining between them. Germline CDR1 and CDR2: MNHEY and SVGAGI. CDR3 bases: TGTGCCAGCAGTTACGGGGCAGAGAACACTGAAGCTTTCTTT. Its protein is CASSYGAENTEAFF.